This entry concerns a single TCR beta chain. These data are taken from a study of blood T cell repertoires in COVID-19. For the study at large: Some COVID-19 samples were acute and others convalescent; all came from the United States, Italy and Spain. PBMCs, B-cell-depleted T cells, or T cells were the source of the cDNA or gDNA that made up the material.

Study processing details: Amplified reference gene primers provided the basis for estimating nucleated cell counts. The table came from immunoSEQ multiplex PCR; TCRdb's copy has only in-frame clones and leaves some out. The V and J calls and the clone size are those of that table, but D and trimming were determined from the DNA. The sample shows 90,000 to 120,000 clones, approximately 81% of them seen only once. The sample taken for sequencing was peripheral blood. This receptor was obtained from a human donor in a cohort sampled during active COVID-19.

The CDR3 DNA reads as TGTGCCAGCAGTGAACTAGCGCCCTCCTACAATGAGCAGTTCTTC. Translated: CASSELAPSYNEQFF. The chain combines TRBV2 with TRBJ2-1; D is perhaps TRBD2 (6 bases). This CDR3 spans 15 amino acids. V lost 2 bases to trimming and J lost 0 bases, with 8 bases between them. Germline values: CDR1 SNHLY, CDR2 FYNNEI.